These T cell receptor beta chains were read from a single sample in a study of CD8 T cells in ankylosing spondylitis. One entry per CDR3 protein, called by TCRdb with MiXCR from the 5' RACE reads. In the table there are over 700,000 distinct CDR3 sequences, under 20% of which are singletons. The material sequenced was blood, either unsorted or a sorted T cell fraction (not recorded which). The source of these receptors is a male donor with ankylosing spondylitis. Each CDR3 is given with its conserved first and last residue. D genes are given only for firm matches. Size is omitted from some rows. Given values are once, few, many or a class for expanded clones.

cdr3_nt: TGCAGCGCCCGGACAGTAAGTTACAATGAGCAGTTCTTC; cdr3_aa: CSARTVSYNEQFF; clone_size: .; v_call: TRBV29-1; j_call: TRBJ2-1; d_call: .
cdr3_nt: TGTGCCAGCAGTGTTGCTGGAAGGGAAGCTTTCTTT; cdr3_aa: CASSVAGREAFF; clone_size: few; v_call: TRBV2; j_call: TRBJ1-1; d_call: .
cdr3_nt: TGTGCCAGCAGACCCACAGGACCCGCCTCCTACGAGCAGTACTTC; cdr3_aa: CASRPTGPASYEQYF; clone_size: .; v_call: TRBV2; j_call: TRBJ2-7; d_call: .
cdr3_nt: TGTGCCAGCAGGAGCTCAGGGAGGCCCCAGCATTTT; cdr3_aa: CASRSSGRPQHF; clone_size: few; v_call: TRBV28; j_call: TRBJ1-5; d_call: .
cdr3_nt: TGCAGTGCTAGAGCGCCGGGACAAGGGGGACCAAGCTCCTACAATGAGCAGTTCTTC; cdr3_aa: CSARAPGQGGPSSYNEQFF; clone_size: .; v_call: TRBV20-1; j_call: TRBJ2-1; d_call: .
cdr3_nt: TGTGCCAGCAGTACCCGACAGGGGGCTAACTATGGCTACACCTTC; cdr3_aa: CASSTRQGANYGYTF; clone_size: .; v_call: TRBV2; j_call: TRBJ1-2; d_call: TRBD1
cdr3_nt: TGTGCCAGACAAACAGGCCCAGCTAACTATGGCTACACCTTC; cdr3_aa: CARQTGPANYGYTF; clone_size: .; v_call: TRBV2; j_call: TRBJ1-2; d_call: .
cdr3_nt: TGTGCCAGCAGTGCGTCCGGGAAAAATTCACCCCTCCACTTT; cdr3_aa: CASSASGKNSPLHF; clone_size: .; v_call: TRBV2; j_call: TRBJ1-6; d_call: .
cdr3_nt: TGTGCCAGCTCACCATCTCCAGGGTCCGGGCAGTACTTC; cdr3_aa: CASSPSPGSGQYF; clone_size: few; v_call: TRBV18; j_call: TRBJ2-7; d_call: .
cdr3_nt: TGCGCCAGCAGGGGGGTGGGGAGAACTTATGGCTACACCTTC; cdr3_aa: CASRGVGRTYGYTF; clone_size: few; v_call: TRBV4-1; j_call: TRBJ1-2; d_call: .
cdr3_nt: TGTGCCAGCAGTGTCCGTTTGGCCGCCGGGGAGCTGTTTTTT; cdr3_aa: CASSVRLAAGELFF; clone_size: few; v_call: TRBV27; j_call: TRBJ2-2; d_call: .
cdr3_nt: TGCAGTGCTAAAGGAGGGGGCTACGAGCAGTACTTC; cdr3_aa: CSAKGGGYEQYF; clone_size: .; v_call: TRBV20-1; j_call: TRBJ2-7; d_call: .
cdr3_nt: TGTGCCAGCAGCTTGTTGTGGGGCTCCACAGATACGCAGTATTTT; cdr3_aa: CASSLLWGSTDTQYF; clone_size: few; v_call: TRBV5-8; j_call: TRBJ2-3; d_call: .
cdr3_nt: TGCAGTGCGGGGCGGGAGCCGAAAACAGAGCAGTTCTTC; cdr3_aa: CSAGREPKTEQFF; clone_size: few; v_call: TRBV20-1; j_call: TRBJ2-1; d_call: TRBD2
cdr3_nt: TGTGCCAGCAGGGAGCACGGGTTGAACACTGAAGCTTTCTTT; cdr3_aa: CASREHGLNTEAFF; clone_size: few; v_call: TRBV11-2; j_call: TRBJ1-1; d_call: .
cdr3_nt: TGTGCCAGCAGAACCGGGACTAGCTCCTACAATGAGCAGTTCTTC; cdr3_aa: CASRTGTSSYNEQFF; clone_size: .; v_call: TRBV2; j_call: TRBJ2-1; d_call: TRBD2
cdr3_nt: TGCAGTGCTCCGGACAGGGCACGGGAGACCCAGTACTTC; cdr3_aa: CSAPDRARETQYF; clone_size: few; v_call: TRBV20-1; j_call: TRBJ2-5; d_call: TRBD1
cdr3_nt: TGCGCCAGCAGCTTTCTGCCGGAGATGAACACTGAAGCTTTCTTT; cdr3_aa: CASSFLPEMNTEAFF; clone_size: many; v_call: TRBV5-1; j_call: TRBJ1-1; d_call: .
cdr3_nt: TGCGCCAGCAGCTTGGAGGGGACCTACTCCTACGAGCAGTACTTC; cdr3_aa: CASSLEGTYSYEQYF; clone_size: few; v_call: TRBV5-1; j_call: TRBJ2-7; d_call: .
cdr3_nt: TGTGCCAGCAGCTTACCTGCAGTAGCGGGAGAAGGCAATGAGCAGTTCTTC; cdr3_aa: CASSLPAVAGEGNEQFF; clone_size: .; v_call: TRBV7-9; j_call: TRBJ2-1; d_call: TRBD2
cdr3_nt: TGTGCCAGCAGCTTAAGGACTAGCGGGCTGGGGGAGCAGTACTTC; cdr3_aa: CASSLRTSGLGEQYF; clone_size: few; v_call: TRBV7-2; j_call: TRBJ2-7; d_call: TRBD2
cdr3_nt: TGCGCCAGCAGCCAAGATTGGGCTAGCGGGGATGAGCAGTTCTTC; cdr3_aa: CASSQDWASGDEQFF; clone_size: few; v_call: TRBV4-3; j_call: TRBJ2-1; d_call: TRBD2
cdr3_nt: TGCGCCACCCAAGGGGCGGGGGGCGGTCAGCCCCAGCATTTT; cdr3_aa: CATQGAGGGQPQHF; clone_size: few; v_call: TRBV10-2; j_call: TRBJ1-5; d_call: .
cdr3_nt: TGTGCCAGCACCGACCCCGGGACAGGGATTCATGAGCAGTTCTTC; cdr3_aa: CASTDPGTGIHEQFF; clone_size: .; v_call: TRBV12-3/TRBV12-4; j_call: TRBJ2-1; d_call: TRBD1
cdr3_nt: TGTGCCAGCAGCCAGGACAGGGAGAGGGGGGACACCGGGGAGCTGTTTTTT; cdr3_aa: CASSQDRERGDTGELFF; clone_size: .; v_call: TRBV6-1; j_call: TRBJ2-2; d_call: TRBD1
cdr3_nt: TGTGCCAGCAGCGTGGGGATCAGCTCCTACGAGCAGTACTTC; cdr3_aa: CASSVGISSYEQYF; clone_size: few; v_call: TRBV9; j_call: TRBJ2-7; d_call: .
cdr3_nt: TGTGCCAGCAGCTTCGCACGGACCTCCTACAATGAGCAGTTCTTC; cdr3_aa: CASSFARTSYNEQFF; clone_size: few; v_call: TRBV7-9; j_call: TRBJ2-1; d_call: .
cdr3_nt: TGCGCCAGCAGCCAAGTTCGTACGGGACTACCATACTTC; cdr3_aa: CASSQVRTGLPYF; clone_size: many; v_call: TRBV4-3; j_call: TRBJ2-5; d_call: TRBD2
cdr3_nt: TGTGCCAGCAGTCTACCGGGACAGTGGTATGGCTACACCTTC; cdr3_aa: CASSLPGQWYGYTF; clone_size: few; v_call: TRBV12-3/TRBV12-4; j_call: TRBJ1-2; d_call: TRBD1
cdr3_nt: TGTGCCAGCAGTGATCGGGCAGGGATGAACACTGAAGCTTTCTTT; cdr3_aa: CASSDRAGMNTEAFF; clone_size: .; v_call: TRBV2; j_call: TRBJ1-1; d_call: .
cdr3_nt: TGTGCCAGCAGCTTCGGCTGGTCGGCCACCTACGAGCAGTACTTC; cdr3_aa: CASSFGWSATYEQYF; clone_size: few; v_call: TRBV5-6; j_call: TRBJ2-7; d_call: .
cdr3_nt: TGTGCCATCACCCCCGGAGGTGAGCAGTTCTTC; cdr3_aa: CAITPGGEQFF; clone_size: many; v_call: TRBV10-3; j_call: TRBJ2-1; d_call: .
cdr3_nt: TGCAGTGCTAGAGTAACTAGCGGACGGGCCGAGCAGTACTTC; cdr3_aa: CSARVTSGRAEQYF; clone_size: few; v_call: TRBV20-1; j_call: TRBJ2-7; d_call: TRBD2
cdr3_nt: TGTGCCAGCAGTTCCCCTAGCGGGGGGGTTTTAAGGCAGTTCTTC; cdr3_aa: CASSSPSGGVLRQFF; clone_size: few; v_call: TRBV27; j_call: TRBJ2-1; d_call: TRBD2
cdr3_nt: TGTGCCATCAGCGCCGGGACAGGCTCCTCCAATGAGCAGTTCTTC; cdr3_aa: CAISAGTGSSNEQFF; clone_size: many; v_call: TRBV10-3; j_call: TRBJ2-1; d_call: TRBD1
cdr3_nt: TGTGCCAGCAGCAGGGCCCCGGCGGGCAATGAGCAGTTCTTC; cdr3_aa: CASSRAPAGNEQFF; clone_size: once; v_call: TRBV7-9; j_call: TRBJ2-1; d_call: .
cdr3_nt: TGCGCCAGCAGCTTCCCGACTAGCCCCTCCGGGGAGCTGTTTTTT; cdr3_aa: CASSFPTSPSGELFF; clone_size: .; v_call: TRBV5-1; j_call: TRBJ2-2; d_call: TRBD2
cdr3_nt: TGCAGTGCTGGACAGCCAAATCAGCCCCAGCATTTT; cdr3_aa: CSAGQPNQPQHF; clone_size: few; v_call: TRBV20-1; j_call: TRBJ1-5; d_call: .
cdr3_nt: TGCGCCAGCAGCCGCGTAGCGGGGGCCTACAATGAGCAGTTCTTC; cdr3_aa: CASSRVAGAYNEQFF; clone_size: many; v_call: TRBV4-3; j_call: TRBJ2-1; d_call: TRBD2
cdr3_nt: TGTGCCAGCAGCTGGGGGACAGCTACCCCACAGCCCCAGCATTTT; cdr3_aa: CASSWGTATPQPQHF; clone_size: .; v_call: TRBV7-9; j_call: TRBJ1-5; d_call: TRBD1
cdr3_nt: TGTGCCACCAGTGACTTAGCGGGCAGCACAGATACGCAGTATTTT; cdr3_aa: CATSDLAGSTDTQYF; clone_size: .; v_call: TRBV24-1; j_call: TRBJ2-3; d_call: TRBD2
cdr3_nt: TGTGCCAGCAGCCGAGGAGACAGGGGGCCTAGCACAGATACGCAGTATTTT; cdr3_aa: CASSRGDRGPSTDTQYF; clone_size: few; v_call: TRBV12-3/TRBV12-4; j_call: TRBJ2-3; d_call: TRBD1
cdr3_nt: TGTGCCAGCAGCTATCCTCCCCCGGCCTACAATGAGCAGTTCTTC; cdr3_aa: CASSYPPPAYNEQFF; clone_size: .; v_call: TRBV7-8; j_call: TRBJ2-1; d_call: .
cdr3_nt: TGTGCCAGCAGCTTATTGGGGGCCAGCAATCAGCCCCAGCATTTT; cdr3_aa: CASSLLGASNQPQHF; clone_size: .; v_call: TRBV7-2; j_call: TRBJ1-5; d_call: .
cdr3_nt: TGTGCCGGCAGTTTTGCGGAGGAAGCTTTCTTT; cdr3_aa: CAGSFAEEAFF; clone_size: .; v_call: TRBV12-3/TRBV12-4; j_call: TRBJ1-1; d_call: .
cdr3_nt: TGTGCCAGCAGCTTAGGTAGGGGGAGTTTTAACGATCCGCAGTATTTT; cdr3_aa: CASSLGRGSFNDPQYF; clone_size: few; v_call: TRBV11-2; j_call: TRBJ2-3; d_call: .
cdr3_nt: TGTGCCAGCAGCTGGGGGACTAGCAATCGTGAGCAGTACTTC; cdr3_aa: CASSWGTSNREQYF; clone_size: .; v_call: TRBV5-6; j_call: TRBJ2-7; d_call: TRBD2
cdr3_nt: TGTGCCAGCAGCCTCCGACTAGCTCGGGGGCAAGAGACCCAGTACTTC; cdr3_aa: CASSLRLARGQETQYF; clone_size: .; v_call: TRBV6-1; j_call: TRBJ2-5; d_call: TRBD2
cdr3_nt: TGCGCCAGCAGCTTGACTGCCCTCTTCCTCTCTGAGCAGTTCTTC; cdr3_aa: CASSLTALFLSEQFF; clone_size: once; v_call: TRBV5-1; j_call: TRBJ2-1; d_call: .
cdr3_nt: TGTGCCAGCAGCCAAGAAGATACATCGTTTTCGTCCTACGAGCAGTACTTC; cdr3_aa: CASSQEDTSFSSYEQYF; clone_size: .; v_call: TRBV4-2; j_call: TRBJ2-7; d_call: .
cdr3_nt: TGTGCCAGCAGTGATGGGAGCCATAGCACAGATACGCAGTATTTT; cdr3_aa: CASSDGSHSTDTQYF; clone_size: .; v_call: TRBV6-1; j_call: TRBJ2-3; d_call: .
cdr3_nt: TGTGCCTGGAGGAAAACAGGGGCCCACGAGCAGTACTTC; cdr3_aa: CAWRKTGAHEQYF; clone_size: .; v_call: TRBV30; j_call: TRBJ2-7; d_call: TRBD1
cdr3_nt: TGTGCCAGCAGCCCACGGCCAGGCGCCGGGGAGCTGTTTTTT; cdr3_aa: CASSPRPGAGELFF; clone_size: .; v_call: TRBV7-8; j_call: TRBJ2-2; d_call: .